A single sample is the source of the 19 T cell receptor beta chains below, sequenced in a study of shared clonotypes between healthy human individuals. Generated by immunoSEQ multiplex PCR, the TCRdb table keeps only in-frame clones and is missing some. Of about 2.4 million clones in the sample, 93% were seen once. Sequencing input: naive CD4+ T cells from PBMCs. Noted subset: CD45RA+ positively selected. The receptors derive from a man aged 18 to 29 in good health. Some clones in this sample may be carry-over from other donors' samples.

This chain joins TRBV29-1 and TRBJ1-1; D gene unclear. Trimming shortened V by 3 bases and J by 8 bases, and 13 bases separated the two germline ends. CDR3 length: 12 residues. CDR1 is SQVTM, CDR2 ANQGSEA, per germline. CDR3 nucleotides: TGCAGCGTTGACTTCACTCGTAGGGAAGCTTTCTTT. This codes for CSVDFTRREAFF.

The gene calls are TRBV6-6 and TRBJ2-1, with D unclear. Trimming removed 6 bases at V and 5 bases at J, with 5 bases between. The CDR3 is made up of 11 amino acids. The germline V gene encodes CDR1 MNHNY and CDR2 SVGAGI (reference sequence). CDR3 nucleotides: TGTGCCAGCAGGCTAGACAATGAGCAGTTCTTC. Translation gives CASRLDNEQFF.

The rearrangement joins TRBV5-1 to TRBJ2-1, with no clear D. Trimming removed 2 bases at V and 8 bases at J, with 8 bases between. The CDR3 is 12 residues long. Germline V gene sequence: CDR1 SGHRS, CDR2 YFSETQ. CDR3 bases: TGCGCCAGCAGCTTACCGGCTCATGAGCAGTTCTTC. Its translation is CASSLPAHEQFF.

The chain recombines TRBV10-3 with TRBJ1-4, with D maybe TRBD1 (5 bases). Germline assignment: CDR1 ENHRY and CDR2 SYGVKD. The germline V and J ends were trimmed by 10 bases and 8 bases, with 20 bases remaining between them. The CDR3 spans 14 residues. The CDR3 DNA sequence: TGTGCCACCACGACTGCGGCAGGGTACGAAAAACTGTTTTTT. It specifies CATTTAAGYEKLFF.

This sequence joins TRBV4-3 and TRBJ2-2, with TRBD2 identical over 13 bases. V shed 2 bases, J shed 4 bases, and the junction held 13 bases outside the gene matches. The germline V gene encodes CDR1 LGHNA and CDR2 YSLEER. This CDR3 is 20 amino acids long. CDR3 loop: CASSQQPGLAGRVITGELFF. In DNA form, the CDR3 reads TGCGCCAGCAGCCAACAACCGGGACTAGCGGGAAGGGTGATCACCGGGGAGCTGTTTTTT.

This clone was observed a handful of times. J is TRBJ1-1 and V is TRBV9; unclear D gene. The V end lost 4 bases, the J end lost 7 bases, and 26 bases lay between the germline ends. Germline V gives CDR1 SGDLS, CDR2 YYNGEE. The CDR3 is 17 residues long. The CDR3: CASSTVGAPPGELEAFF. CDR3 nucleotide sequence: TGTGCCAGCAGCACCGTGGGCGCCCCCCCTGGGGAACTTGAAGCTTTCTTT.

This sequence joins TRBV7-8 and TRBJ2-2; 9 nucleotides agree with TRBD1. The CDR3 is 17 amino acids. V was clipped by 5 bases and J by 4 bases; unmatched bases: 11. Germline V gene data show CDR1 as SGHVS and CDR2 as FQNEAQ. CDR3 loop: CASSQRSGTGITGELFF. DNA of the CDR3: TGTGCCAGCAGCCAGAGGTCTGGGACAGGGATCACCGGGGAGCTGTTTTTT.

This chain joins TRBV15 and TRBJ2-5; 8 bases are shared with TRBD2. This CDR3 region has 15 residues. The ends lost 2 bases at V and 2 bases at J; junction bases unmatched: 4. Germline assignment: CDR1 LNHNV and CDR2 YYDKDF (reference sequence). CDR3 nucleotides: TGTGCCACCAGCAGACGGGGGGGGGTACAAGAGACCCAGTACTTC. It is translated as CATSRRGGVQETQYF.

The chain couples TRBV28 to TRBJ2-1, with 8 bases that match TRBD2. Per germline, CDR1 MDHEN and CDR2 SYDVKM. The CDR3 is made up of 15 amino acids. Trimming removed 5 bases from V and 9 bases from J; junction bases left unmatched: 12. The CDR3 DNA reads as TGTGCCAGCAGTCCGCGGGCTAGCGGGTGGAGTGAGCAGTTCTTC. This gives the protein CASSPRASGWSEQFF.

V and J are TRBV29-1 and TRBJ1-1; a weak D match, TRBD1 (5 bases). V lost 2 bases and J 0 bases, leaving 10 bases between the germline ends. The CDR3 contains 14 residues. Germline loops: CDR1 SQVTM, CDR2 ANQGSEA. The CDR3 spells CSVELQALNTEAFF. The CDR3, as DNA: TGCAGCGTTGAATTACAGGCATTGAACACTGAAGCTTTCTTT.

The chain combines TRBV5-1 with TRBJ2-2; D gene ambiguous. Germline V gives CDR1 SGHRS, CDR2 YFSETQ. The V end was cut by 0 bases, the J end by 6 bases, with 12 bases between. CDR3 length equals 15 residues. The DNA of the CDR3 is TGCGCCAGCAGCTTGGAGTCCGGCAGGCCCGGGGAGCTGTTTTTT. This translates into CASSLESGRPGELFF.

The chain carries TRBV11-2 and TRBJ2-5, with TRBD2 identical over 11 bases. CDR1 and CDR2 from the germline V gene are SGHAT and FQNNGV. V lost 1 base, J lost 5 bases, and 9 bases stayed unmatched. The CDR3 has 17 residues. CDR3 protein: CASSLGLAGGEGETQYF. CDR3 DNA: TGTGCCAGCAGCTTAGGCCTAGCGGGAGGAGAAGGGGAGACCCAGTACTTC.

The V gene is TRBV2, the J gene TRBJ1-4; 9 positions match TRBD1. Losses at the gene ends were 8 bases for V and 3 bases for J; bases not matched to a gene: 7. The germline V gene has CDR1 SNHLY and CDR2 FYNNEI. The CDR3 spans 15 residues. The CDR3 loop is CASRLQGASNEKLFF. The CDR3 DNA follows: TGTGCCAGCCGCTTACAGGGGGCGTCTAATGAAAAACTGTTTTTT.

This chain connects TRBV7-2 to TRBJ2-5, with D tentatively TRBD1 (5 bases). The CDR3 is 11 amino acids. V lost 4 bases and J 7 bases, leaving 7 bases between the germline ends. The germline V gene encodes CDR1 SGHTA and CDR2 FQGNSA. As DNA, the CDR3 is TGTGCCAGCAGCTCAAGGGGGACCCAGTACTTC. Translated, it gives CASSSRGTQYF.

The chain uses TRBV6-6 and TRBJ2-1, with 11 bases that match TRBD2. Germline V gives CDR1 MNHNY, CDR2 SVGAGI (reference sequence). The junction had 11 bases not matched to a gene; V was cut back by 6 bases and J by 7 bases. CDR3 length equals 16 residues. The CDR3 region has the DNA TGTGCCAGCAGCCTCTGGTTGTCTAGCGGGAGGAATGAGCAGTTCTTC. This encodes CASSLWLSSGRNEQFF.

This chain connects TRBV7-3 to TRBJ2-2; 8 bases are shared with TRBD1. In germline, CDR1 is SGHTA, CDR2 FQGTGA. The ends lost 6 bases at V and 3 bases at J; junction bases unmatched: 9. The CDR3 spans 16 residues. This CDR3 reads CASSQAGQGDTGELFF. The CDR3 DNA follows: TGTGCCAGCAGTCAAGCCGGACAGGGCGACACCGGGGAGCTGTTTTTT.

V usage is TRBV7-3 and J usage is TRBJ2-3; 7 nucleotides match TRBD2. The CDR3 runs 15 residues. The germline V gene has CDR1 SGHTA and CDR2 FQGTGA. V trimming: 5 bases; J trimming: 2 bases; junction bases outside the gene matches: 7. The CDR3 region is CASSPLRGDTDTQYF. CDR3 sequence (DNA): TGTGCCAGCAGCCCTCTCCGGGGGGACACAGATACGCAGTATTTT.

The chain employs TRBV4-2 and TRBJ1-2, with TRBD1 matching 10 bases. The junction had 10 bases not matched to a gene; V was cut back by 3 bases and J by 0 bases. Germline V gene data show CDR1 as LGHNA and CDR2 as YNFKEQ. CDR3 length: 18 residues. CDR3 in DNA: TGTGCCAGCAGCCATCCCGGGACAGGGGTCATTTCTAACTATGGCTACACCTTC. Amino acids: CASSHPGTGVISNYGYTF.

This clone was detected only once. The rearrangement uses TRBV19 and TRBJ2-7, with 8 bases matching TRBD2. The CDR3 is 15 amino acids. CDR1 and CDR2 (germline): LNHDA, SQIVND (reference sequence). V trimming: 5 bases; J trimming: 0 bases; junction bases outside the gene matches: 6. The DNA of the CDR3 is TGTGCCAGTAGTGGGAGCGGGAGCAACTCCTACGAGCAGTACTTC. Its translation is CASSGSGSNSYEQYF.